Shown below are 10 T cell receptor beta chains from a single sample sequenced in a study of T cells in Graves' hyperthyroidism and ophthalmopathy. What was amplified from RNA transcripts were TCR beta CDR3 regions. The primer set for the first-round RT-PCR of the TCR CDR3 was HTBI. A single record per CDR3 protein comes from TCRdb applying MiXCR to the multiplex PCR reads. The data show under 450,000 distinct CDR3 sequences, about a sixth seen once. Sequenced sample: blood. The receptors stem from a woman under 40 with Graves' hyperthyroidism that later progressed to Graves' ophthalmopathy.

Worth noting for this clonotype: A much larger clone differs from this one at a single base, so this may be a read error. The chain has TRBV5-1 and TRBJ1-2, with unresolved D. V shed 5 bases and J shed 1 base, with 9 bases lying between them. The CDR3 sequence is 13 residues long. Looked up from germline, CDR1 is SGHRS and CDR2 is YFSETQ. The CDR3 region is CASRRDFNYGYTF. CDR3 in DNA: TGCGCCAGCAGGCGTGATTTTAACTATGGCTACACCTTC.

J is TRBJ1-2 and V is TRBV29-1; 11 bases are shared with TRBD1. The trim removed 7 bases at V and 7 bases at J, leaving 5 bases unmatched. Germline V gives CDR1 SQVTM, CDR2 ANQGSEA. The CDR3 contains 12 residues. In DNA, the CDR3 is TGCAGCGCCGGACAGGGGGCTCTTGGCTACACCTTC. Protein: CSAGQGALGYTF.

This clonotype showed up just a few times. The rearrangement joins TRBV30 to TRBJ2-3; D is perhaps TRBD1 (7 bases). The CDR3 runs to 13 residues. Trimming cost V 1 base and J 5 bases, with 10 bases left between them. The V gene's germline CDR1 is GTSNPN and CDR2 SVGIG (reference sequence). Here the CDR3 reads CAWSAGGRDTQYF. DNA for the CDR3: TGTGCCTGGAGTGCAGGGGGGAGAGATACGCAGTATTTT.

CDR3 residues: CASRSLAGESEQYF. The DNA of the CDR3 is TGTGCCAGCAGGTCACTAGCGGGAGAAAGCGAGCAGTACTTC. The chain recombines TRBV6-2 or TRBV6-3 with TRBJ2-7, with 11 bases fitting TRBD2. V lost 6 bases to trimming and J lost 6 bases; unmatched junction nucleotides: 7. The length of the CDR3 is 14 residues. CDR1 is MNHEY, CDR2 SVGEGT, per germline.

As regards this clonotype: Given a much more abundant clone one base away, this may be a read error. The chain couples TRBV12-3 or TRBV12-4 to TRBJ2-7; D gene ambiguous. The CDR3 contains 13 residues. CDR3 sequence (DNA): TGTGCCAGGAGTTTCGGGCCTAACTACGAGCAGTACTTC. It encodes CARSFGPNYEQYF.

The chain has TRBV5-1 and TRBJ1-1; D might be TRBD1 (5 bases). CDR1 and CDR2 from the germline V gene are SGHRS and YFSETQ. V was pared by 3 bases and J by 3 bases, with 15 bases between. CDR3 length: 15 residues. This CDR3 is CASSYYGGRDTEAFF. For the CDR3, the DNA is TGCGCCAGCAGCTATTATGGGGGGAGGGACACTGAAGCTTTCTTT.

As for this clonotype: A read error may explain this, as a much larger clone is one base away. The J gene is TRBJ2-5, the V gene TRBV28; D is unclear. The CDR3 spans 13 residues. The V end was cut by 0 bases, the J end by 8 bases, with 10 bases between. The germline gives CDR1 MDHEN, CDR2 SYDVKM. The CDR3 is CASSLWWPVTQYF. The DNA for the CDR3 is TGTGCCAGCAGTTTATGGTGGCCCGTAACCCAGTACTTC.

The V gene is TRBV5-1, the J gene TRBJ1-3, with D possibly matching TRBD1 (6 bases). V was pared by 3 bases and J by 0 bases, with 13 bases between. The CDR3 is 16 residues long. Germline CDR1 reads SGHRS; CDR2 reads YFSETQ. This CDR3 is CASSWGHRDSGNTIYF. The CDR3 region has the DNA TGCGCCAGCAGCTGGGGACATCGAGACTCTGGAAACACCATATATTTT.

This clonotype was seen repeatedly, ten times or more. V usage is TRBV7-9 and J usage is TRBJ2-3; D gene ambiguous. CDR3 size: 12 residues. The germline V and J ends were trimmed by 4 bases and 6 bases, with 8 bases remaining between them. Germline assignment: CDR1 SEHNR and CDR2 FQNEAQ (reference sequence). CDR3: CASSYGGDTQYF. Here the CDR3 DNA reads TGTGCCAGCAGCTACGGTGGGGATACGCAGTATTTT. Full variable domain (rest looked up from reference TRBV7-9 and TRBJ2-3): DTGVSQNPRHKITKRGQNVTFRCDPISEHNRLYWYRQTLGQGPEFLTYFQNEAQLEKSRLLSDRFSAERPKGSFSTLEIQRTEQGDSAMYLCASSYGGDTQYFGPGTRLTVL.

In this sample, this clonotype turned up a few times. The chain combines TRBV5-1 with TRBJ2-6; D is perhaps TRBD2 (5 bases). V dropped 4 bases and J dropped 2 bases, with 13 bases sitting between them. Per germline, CDR1 SGHRS and CDR2 YFSETQ. The CDR3 runs 16 residues. For the CDR3, the DNA is TGCGCCAGCAGCCCGGCGCGGGTAACTGGGGCCAACGTCCTGACTTTC. It yields the protein CASSPARVTGANVLTF.